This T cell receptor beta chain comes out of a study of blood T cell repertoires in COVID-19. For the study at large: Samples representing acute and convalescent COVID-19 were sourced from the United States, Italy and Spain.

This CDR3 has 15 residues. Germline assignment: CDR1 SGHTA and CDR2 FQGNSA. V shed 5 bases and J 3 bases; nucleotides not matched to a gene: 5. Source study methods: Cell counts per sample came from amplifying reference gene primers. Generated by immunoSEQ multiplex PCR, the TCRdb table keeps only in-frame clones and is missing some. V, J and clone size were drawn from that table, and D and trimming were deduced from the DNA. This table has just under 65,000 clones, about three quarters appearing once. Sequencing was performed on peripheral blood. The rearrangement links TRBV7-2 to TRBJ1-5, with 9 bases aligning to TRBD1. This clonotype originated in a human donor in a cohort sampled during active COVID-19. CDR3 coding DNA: TGTGCCAGCAGCGCCCGGACAGGGGTCAATCAGCCCCAGCATTTT. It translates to CASSARTGVNQPQHF.